The clone carrying this T cell receptor (beta chain) was seen repeatedly, ten times or more. This record comes from a study of early T cells in non-severe SARS-CoV-2 infection. V lost 2 bases, J lost 4 bases, and 6 bases lay in between. Germline V gene sequence: CDR1 SGHVS, CDR2 FQNEAQ. The CDR3 sequence is 14 residues long. A single record per CDR3 protein comes from TCRdb applying MiXCR to the 5' RACE reads. The table has around 67,000 distinct CDR3 sequences, around 13% seen once. This sequence originates from an adult who was a healthcare worker with PCR-confirmed SARS-CoV-2 infection or an uninfected control (not recorded which). The V and J genes are TRBV7-8 and TRBJ2-6; D gene uncertain. Sequencing used whole blood. This CDR3 is CASSLSAGANVLTF. The CDR3 coding sequence is TGTGCCAGCAGCTTATCAGCCGGGGCCAACGTCCTGACTTTC.